This T cell receptor beta chain derives from a study of beta chain features in type 1 diabetes. This CDR3 is built from 14 residues. The V gene lost 5 bases and the J gene lost 4 bases, with 14 bases spanning the gap. Germline V gene lookup returns CDR1 MDHEN and CDR2 SYDVKM. This clone was observed a handful of times. Its cognate antigen is unknown. cDNA synthesis used the whole RNA isolate, giving expressed TCRB sequences. Data came from immunoSEQ multiplex PCR; TCRdb stores just in-frame clones and leaves some out. This table holds 250,000 to 300,000 clones, 24% found once. Study-wide results and caveats: Among patients with Type 1 diabetes, TCRB CDR3s were moderately but significantly shorter in every one of the four CD4+ subsets.

This sequence originates from a young woman with type 1 diabetes. V and J are TRBV28 and TRBJ1-2; possibly TRBD1 for D (5 bases). Sequencing was carried out using naive CD4+ T cells from blood. The CDR3 coding sequence is TGTGCCAGCAGTGATCCGACAGCTCCCTATGGCTACACCTTC. This codes for CASSDPTAPYGYTF.